One and the same sample provided the 26 T cell receptor beta chains below, sequenced in a study of T cells in Graves' hyperthyroidism and ophthalmopathy (dated by TCRdb to the late 2010s). The receptor library was made with multiplex PCR. The run used an Illumina HiSeq 2000. The TCR beta CDR3 regions were amplified from RNA transcripts. The first round of RT-PCR for the TCR CDR3 was performed with the HTBI primer set and the Qiagen OneStep RT-PCR kit. The raw public data were reprocessed by TCRdb itself: fastp quality trimming at Q25, MiXCR clonotype calling, in-frame beta chains only. Rows are combined by CDR3 protein, so each entry shows the most common genes and DNA. A total of 650,000 to 700,000 distinct CDR3 sequences appear in this sample, 15% to 20% of them only once. The ten most abundant clones make up 15% to 18% of the sample. Material for sequencing was blood. The receptors stem from a man aged 45 to 65 with Graves' hyperthyroidism.

The genes are TRBV13 and TRBJ2-2, with a possible D match to TRBD2 (6 bases). V lost 6 bases and J 5 bases, leaving 19 bases between the germline ends. The CDR3 is 16 amino acids. Germline assignment: CDR1 PRHDT and CDR2 FYEKMQ (reference sequence). The chain's CDR3 is CASRRRAGPATGELFF. CDR3 nucleotides: TGTGCCAGCAGGCGACGAGCGGGTCCCGCGACCGGGGAGCTGTTTTTT.

In its sample, this clonotype was seen many times. The CDR3 DNA sequence: TGTGCCTGGAGTACTCGACTGCAAAGCTCCTACGAGCAGTACTTC. Protein sequence: CAWSTRLQSSYEQYF. The gene calls are TRBV30 and TRBJ2-7; D is unclear. Germline V lookup: CDR1 GTSNPN, CDR2 SVGIG (reference sequence). CDR3 length equals 15 residues. The V and J ends lost 2 bases and 0 bases respectively, with 14 bases between them.

This clonotype came up a few times. This chain links TRBV11-3 with TRBJ2-5; TRBD2 agrees at 8 bases. CDR3 length: 15 amino acids. With V trimmed by 4 bases and J by 3 bases, 7 bases remained unmatched. From germline, CDR1 is SGHNT and CDR2 YENEEA. The CDR3: CASSSGLAVKETQYF. CDR3 sequence (DNA): TGTGCCAGCAGCTCCGGACTAGCTGTTAAAGAGACCCAGTACTTC. The whole variable domain, filled in from reference TRBV11-3 and TRBJ2-5, reads EAGVVQSPRYKIIEKKQPVAFWCNPISGHNTLYWYLQNLGQGPELLIRYENEEAVDDSQLPKDRFSAERLKGVDSTLKIQPAELGDSAVYLCASSSGLAVKETQYFGPGTRLLVL.

In this sample, this clonotype turned up many times. The chain joins TRBV20-1 to TRBJ2-7; TRBD2 aligns across 7 bases. This CDR3 comprises 15 residues. Trimming cost V 6 bases and J 1 base; bases outside gene matches: 12. CDR1 is DFQATT, CDR2 SNEGSKA, per germline (reference sequence). CDR3 loop: CSASRDLAVSYEQYF. Here the CDR3 DNA reads TGCAGTGCCTCTAGGGACCTAGCGGTATCCTACGAGCAGTACTTC.

This clonotype has a handful of counts. This chain links TRBV29-1 with TRBJ2-1; D unclear. Germline loops: CDR1 SQVTM, CDR2 ANQGSEA. The germline V and J ends were trimmed by 5 bases and 3 bases, with 11 bases remaining between them. The CDR3 has 13 residues. The CDR3 DNA is TGCAGCGTTATAACTACGGACTACAATGAGCAGTTCTTC. Translated: CSVITTDYNEQFF.

In this sample, this clonotype turned up many times. V usage is TRBV28 and J usage is TRBJ1-1; D is perhaps TRBD1 (6 bases). Trimming took off 4 bases at V and 10 bases at J, with 13 bases between the two ends. There are 12 residues in the CDR3. Per the germline V gene, CDR1 is MDHEN and CDR2 is SYDVKM. CDR3 DNA sequence: TGTGCCAGCAGTTCACAGGGAGCCAGAGCTTTCTTT. Encoded protein: CASSSQGARAFF.

At least ten counts were recorded for this clonotype. The DNA is omitted, as the CDR3 cannot be located on it reliably, and the CDR3 follows TCRdb's listing. This chain joins TRBV6-1 and TRBJ2-5; TRBD2 is taken as the D call from the table, unchecked against the DNA. The CDR3 extends over 14 residues, inclusive of both ends. Germline V gives CDR1 MNHNS, CDR2 SASEGT. The chain's CDR3 is CASSWGSGTPPAYF.

In its sample, this clonotype was seen many times. The chain uses TRBV28 and TRBJ1-1, with D perhaps matching TRBD1 (6 bases). Trimming stripped 3 bases from V and 2 bases from J, with 10 bases between. The CDR3 is 14 residues long. CDR1 and CDR2 from the germline V gene are MDHEN and SYDVKM. For the CDR3, the DNA is TGTGCCAGCAGTTTGGGGGGGCCAAACACTGAAGCTTTCTTT. Protein: CASSLGGPNTEAFF.

This clonotype was seen at least ten times. V is TRBV28 and J is TRBJ1-5; no definite D call. V shed 2 bases and J shed 3 bases, with 14 bases lying between them. CDR3 length: 16 amino acids. The germline gives CDR1 MDHEN, CDR2 SYDVKM. CDR3 bases: TGTGCCAGCAGTTTAGTAGCTGGGCAGTTCAATCAGCCCCAGCATTTT. Its protein product is CASSLVAGQFNQPQHF.

This clonotype has more than one count but fewer than ten. A much larger clone sits a single nucleotide away, making a read error possible. The V call is TRBV6-2 or TRBV6-3, the J call TRBJ2-1; D is uncertain. The CDR3 has 13 residues. Germline V gene lookup returns CDR1 MNHEY and CDR2 SVGEGT. This chain's CDR3 is CAAKFPDHNGQFF. The CDR3 nucleotides read TGTGCCGCAAAATTTCCGGACCACAATGGGCAGTTCTTC.

This clonotype was counted a few times. The chain joins TRBV2 to TRBJ2-7; TRBD2 might be the D (7 bases). The CDR3 is made up of 13 amino acids. Between the trimmed V and J ends, which lost 5 bases and 6 bases, there was a span of 14 bases. Germline V gives CDR1 SNHLY, CDR2 FYNNEI. The CDR3 protein is CASSTRGALEQYF. In DNA, the CDR3 is TGTGCCAGCAGTACCCGGGGGGCCCTCGAGCAGTACTTC.

Note on this clonotype: The junction differs from germline at one of its ends, possibly a read error. The chain joins TRBV9 to TRBJ1-1, with a possible D match to TRBD1 (5 bases). The CDR3 is made up of 12 amino acids. CDR1 is SGDLS, CDR2 YYNGEE, per germline. The CDR3 DNA reads as TGTGTCAGCAGCAAAACAGCAGGGAAAGCTTTCTTT. It translates to CVSSKTAGKAFF.

This clonotype came up many times. The chain combines TRBV27 with TRBJ2-3; 10 bases are a match to TRBD2. CDR1 and CDR2 (germline): MNHEY, SMNVEV (reference sequence). The CDR3 sequence is 19 residues long. J was trimmed by 4 bases and V by 3 bases; bases with no gene match: 16. The DNA of the CDR3 is TGTGCCAGCAGTTTTCTCGGCTTTCCCCTAGCGGGAGTCTCAGATACGCAGTATTTT. Translated, it gives CASSFLGFPLAGVSDTQYF.

This clonotype came up many times. The J gene is TRBJ2-7, the V gene TRBV2; D is ambiguous. The CDR3 consists of 14 residues. The V end was cut by 6 bases, the J end by 1 base, with 13 bases between. CDR1 is SNHLY and CDR2 is FYNNEI in the germline V gene. DNA for the CDR3: TGTGCCAGCAGAATGGATGCAGGATCCTACGAGCAGTACTTC. The encoded protein is CASRMDAGSYEQYF. The variable domain in full, completed from reference TRBV2 and TRBJ2-7, reads EPEVTQTPSHQVTQMGQEVILRCVPISNHLYFYWYRQILGQKVEFLVSFYNNEISEKSEIFDDQFSVERPDGSNFTLKIRSTKLEDSAMYFCASRMDAGSYEQYFGPGTRLTVT.

This clonotype occurred a few times. The chain recombines TRBV4-3 with TRBJ1-5; D is perhaps TRBD1 (6 bases). CDR1 is LGHNA and CDR2 is YSLEER in the germline V gene. The CDR3 is made up of 16 amino acids. V lost 5 bases, J lost 9 bases, and 23 bases lay in between. The CDR3 region is CASSENHRDPKRPQHF. The CDR3 bases are TGCGCCAGCAGCGAGAACCACAGGGACCCCAAGAGGCCCCAGCATTTT.

This clonotype was seen only a few times. The chain joins TRBV14 to TRBJ2-1; 8 bases are a match to TRBD2. J gave up 8 bases and V 4 bases, and 13 bases lay outside the gene matches. Per the germline V gene, CDR1 is SGHDN and CDR2 is FVKESK. This CDR3 is 16 amino acids long. The CDR3 protein is CASSPYYREGPDEQFF. In DNA, the CDR3 is TGTGCCAGCAGCCCTTACTACCGGGAGGGCCCAGATGAGCAGTTCTTC.

There are many counts of this clonotype. CDR3 nucleotide sequence: TGTGCCAGCAGTCCCAGACAGGGGAACACAGATACGCAGTATTTT. Its protein product is CASSPRQGNTDTQYF. The chain has TRBV28 and TRBJ2-3, with 8 bases matching TRBD1. V lost 5 bases to trimming and J lost 2 bases; unmatched junction nucleotides: 6. From germline, CDR1 is MDHEN and CDR2 SYDVKM. The CDR3 contains 15 residues.

In this sample, this clonotype turned up many times. V usage is TRBV11-2 and J usage is TRBJ2-1; 8 bases are a match to TRBD2. The germline V gene encodes CDR1 SGHAT and CDR2 FQNNGV. The CDR3 is 15 amino acids. J was trimmed by 9 bases and V by 4 bases; bases with no gene match: 11. CDR3 nucleotide sequence: TGTGCCAGCAGCTCGGGCGGGAGGCTGCTTGCTGAGCAGTTCTTC. The encoded protein is CASSSGGRLLAEQFF. Supplemented by reference TRBV11-2 and TRBJ2-1, the full variable domain reads EAGVAQSPRYKIIEKRQSVAFWCNPISGHATLYWYQQILGQGPKLLIQFQNNGVVDDSQLPKDRFSAERLKGVDSTLKIQPAKLEDSAVYLCASSSGGRLLAEQFFGPGTRLTVL.

This clonotype was recorded many times. In nucleotides, the CDR3 is TGTGCCAGCAGTTCCCCGAATGGAGGGACCTACGAGCAGTACTTC. As protein: CASSSPNGGTYEQYF. The J gene is TRBJ2-7, the V gene TRBV6-1, with TRBD2 as a possible D gene (6 bases). V lost 5 bases to trimming and J lost 2 bases, with 16 bases between them. The CDR3 has 15 amino acids. Per the germline V gene, CDR1 is MNHNS and CDR2 is SASEGT.

This chain joins TRBV15 and TRBJ1-4, with D hard to call. V was shortened by 2 bases and J by 5 bases, with 12 bases between the two germline ends. The CDR3 runs 15 residues. Germline V gene sequence: CDR1 LNHNV, CDR2 YYDKDF (reference sequence). CDR3 in DNA: TGTGCCACCAGCAGAATTAGAGGGTTAAATGAAAAACTGTTTTTT. This encodes CATSRIRGLNEKLFF.

There are many counts of this clonotype. The rearrangement links TRBV27 to TRBJ1-4; TRBD1 might be the D (6 bases). Germline values: CDR1 MNHEY, CDR2 SMNVEV (reference sequence). Trimming shortened V by 7 bases and J by 4 bases, and 10 bases separated the two germline ends. This CDR3 is built from 13 residues. The CDR3 nucleotides read TGTGCCAGCATGGACAGCTATAATGAAAAACTGTTTTTT. This sequence encodes CASMDSYNEKLFF. The whole variable domain, filled in from reference TRBV27 and TRBJ1-4, reads EAQVTQNPRYLITVTGKKLTVTCSQNMNHEYMSWYRQDPGLGLRQIYYSMNVEVTDKGDVPEGYKVSRKEKRNFPLILESPSPNQTSLYFCASMDSYNEKLFFGSGTQLSVL.

The chain recombines TRBV7-6 with TRBJ2-5, with TRBD1 matching over 10 bases. Trimming took 5 bases from V and 2 from J; bases not matched to a gene: 5. Per germline, CDR1 SGHVS and CDR2 FNYEAQ. The CDR3 spans 15 residues. The CDR3 region is CASSRQGANQETQYF. Here the CDR3 DNA reads TGTGCCAGCAGCCGACAGGGGGCTAATCAAGAGACCCAGTACTTC.

Ten or more counts support this clonotype. The chain combines TRBV10-3 with TRBJ2-2; the D gene is possibly TRBD1 (7 bases). Looked up from germline, CDR1 is ENHRY and CDR2 is SYGVKD. The CDR3 is 15 amino acids. V shed 6 bases and J shed 2 bases, with 13 bases lying between them. CDR3 sequence reads: CAIRAGQINTGELFF. In nucleotides, the CDR3 is TGTGCCATCAGGGCGGGACAGATAAACACCGGGGAGCTGTTTTTT.

This clonotype was counted ten times or more. The chain combines TRBV7-8 with TRBJ2-3, with D possibly being TRBD1 (5 bases). Germline V gene lookup returns CDR1 SGHVS and CDR2 FQNEAQ. The CDR3 loop spans 13 amino acids. Trimming removed 5 bases at V and 3 bases at J, with 9 bases between. The CDR3 region has the DNA TGTGCCAGCAGCCCCAGACAGACAGATACGCAGTATTTT. Translating gives CASSPRQTDTQYF.

This clonotype has a count of ten or more. This chain links TRBV7-3 with TRBJ2-5; D is unclear. CDR1 and CDR2 (germline): SGHTA, FQGTGA. The CDR3 length is 13 residues. V lost 3 bases and J 1 base, leaving 6 bases between the germline ends. CDR3: CASSLGSQETQYF. The CDR3 DNA reads TGTGCCAGCAGCTTGGGCAGCCAAGAGACCCAGTACTTC.

The V call is TRBV15, the J call TRBJ2-7, with D possibly called TRBD1 or TRBD2 (5 bases each). The CDR3 has 15 amino acids. The germline CDR1 and CDR2 sequences are LNHNV and YYDKDF (reference sequence). The ends were cut back, 3 bases at V and 5 bases at J, with 17 bases in the middle. The CDR3 spells CATSSGGRVKDEQYF. DNA for the CDR3: TGTGCCACCAGCAGTGGGGGACGGGTTAAGGACGAGCAGTACTTC. Full variable domain (remainder filled in from reference TRBV15 and TRBJ2-7): DAMVIQNPRYQVTQFGKPVTLSCSQTLNHNVMYWYQQKSSQAPKLLFHYYDKDFNNEADTPDNFQSRRPNTSFCFLDIRSPGLGDTAMYLCATSSGGRVKDEQYFGPGTRLTVT.